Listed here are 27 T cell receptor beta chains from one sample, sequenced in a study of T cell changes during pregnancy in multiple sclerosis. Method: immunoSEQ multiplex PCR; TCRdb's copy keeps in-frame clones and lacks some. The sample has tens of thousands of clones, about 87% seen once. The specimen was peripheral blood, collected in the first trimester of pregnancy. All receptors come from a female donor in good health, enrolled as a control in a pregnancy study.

The DNA for the CDR3 is TGTGCCAGCAGCATGACCAGGGGGGAGACCCAGTACTTC. Translated, it gives CASSMTRGETQYF. The V call is TRBV13, the J call TRBJ2-5, with TRBD1 identical over 7 bases. The CDR3 is made up of 13 amino acids. V dropped 5 bases and J dropped 5; count of bases not matched to a gene: 5. The germline V gene has CDR1 PRHDT and CDR2 FYEKMQ (reference sequence).

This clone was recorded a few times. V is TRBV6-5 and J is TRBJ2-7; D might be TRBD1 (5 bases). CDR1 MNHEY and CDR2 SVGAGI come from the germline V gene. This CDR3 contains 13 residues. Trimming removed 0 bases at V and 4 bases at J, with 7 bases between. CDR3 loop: CASSYSAGYEQYF. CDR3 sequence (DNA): TGTGCCAGCAGTTACTCGGCAGGGTACGAGCAGTACTTC.

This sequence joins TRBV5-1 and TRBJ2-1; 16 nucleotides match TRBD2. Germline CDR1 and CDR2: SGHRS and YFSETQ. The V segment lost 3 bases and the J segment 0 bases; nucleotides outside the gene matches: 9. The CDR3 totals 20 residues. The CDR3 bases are TGCGCCAGCAGCTGGAATACCGGGACTAGCGGGGGGGACTCCTACAATGAGCAGTTCTTC. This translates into CASSWNTGTSGGDSYNEQFF.

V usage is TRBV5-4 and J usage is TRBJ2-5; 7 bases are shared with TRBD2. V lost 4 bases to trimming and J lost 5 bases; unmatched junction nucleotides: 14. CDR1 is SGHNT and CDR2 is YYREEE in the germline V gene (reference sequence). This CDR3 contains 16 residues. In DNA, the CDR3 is TGTGCCAGCAGCCTCCCGGGGGGAGAGTTTCGGGAGACCCAGTACTTC. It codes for CASSLPGGEFRETQYF.

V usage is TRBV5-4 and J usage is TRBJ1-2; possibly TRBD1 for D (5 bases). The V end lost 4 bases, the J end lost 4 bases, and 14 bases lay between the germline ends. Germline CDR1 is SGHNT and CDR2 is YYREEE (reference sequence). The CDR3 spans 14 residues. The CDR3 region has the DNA TGTGCCAGCAGCCCCACGGGGGGTATCTATGGCTACACCTTC. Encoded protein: CASSPTGGIYGYTF.

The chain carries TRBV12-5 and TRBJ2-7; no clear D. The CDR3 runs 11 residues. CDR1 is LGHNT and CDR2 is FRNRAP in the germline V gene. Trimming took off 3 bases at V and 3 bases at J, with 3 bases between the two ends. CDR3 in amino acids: CASGLYYEQYF. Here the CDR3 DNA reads TGTGCTAGTGGTTTATACTACGAGCAGTACTTC.

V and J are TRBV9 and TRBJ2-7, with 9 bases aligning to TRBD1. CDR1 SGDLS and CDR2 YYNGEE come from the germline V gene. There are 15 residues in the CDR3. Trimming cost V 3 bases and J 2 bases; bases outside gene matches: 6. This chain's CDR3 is CASSAIGTGPYEQYF. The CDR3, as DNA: TGTGCCAGCAGCGCAATCGGGACAGGGCCCTACGAGCAGTACTTC.

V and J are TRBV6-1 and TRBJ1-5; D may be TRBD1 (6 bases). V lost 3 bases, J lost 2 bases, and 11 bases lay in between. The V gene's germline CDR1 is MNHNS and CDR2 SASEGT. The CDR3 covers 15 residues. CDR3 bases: TGTGCCAGCAGTGAGGGGGCGGGGGGCAATCAGCCCCAGCATTTT. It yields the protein CASSEGAGGNQPQHF.

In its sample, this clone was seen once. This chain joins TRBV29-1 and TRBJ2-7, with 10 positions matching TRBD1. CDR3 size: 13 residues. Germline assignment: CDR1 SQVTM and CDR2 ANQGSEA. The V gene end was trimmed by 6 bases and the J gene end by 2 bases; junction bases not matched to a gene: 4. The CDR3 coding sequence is TGCAGCGTCGACGGACAGGGGGCCTACGAGCAGTACTTC. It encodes CSVDGQGAYEQYF.

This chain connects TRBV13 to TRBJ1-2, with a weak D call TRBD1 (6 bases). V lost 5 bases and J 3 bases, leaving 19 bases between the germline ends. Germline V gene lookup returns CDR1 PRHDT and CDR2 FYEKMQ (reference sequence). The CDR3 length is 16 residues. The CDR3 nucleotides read TGTGCCAGCAGCCGAAAGGTAGGACAGAAGTACTATGGCTACACCTTC. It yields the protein CASSRKVGQKYYGYTF. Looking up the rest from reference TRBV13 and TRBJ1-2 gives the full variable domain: AAGVIQSPRHLIKEKRETATLKCYPIPRHDTVYWYQQGPGQDPQFLISFYEKMQSDKGSIPDRFSAQQFSDYHSELNMSSLELGDSALYFCASSRKVGQKYYGYTFGSGTRLTVV.

The CDR3 sequence is CASSENRAGGQETQYF. In DNA form, the CDR3 reads TGTGCCAGCAGTGAAAATAGAGCGGGGGGGCAAGAGACCCAGTACTTC. This chain uses TRBV2 with TRBJ2-5, with TRBD2 matching 10 bases. This CDR3 spans 16 amino acids. The ends lost 2 bases at V and 2 bases at J; junction bases unmatched: 5. Looked up from germline, CDR1 is SNHLY and CDR2 is FYNNEI.

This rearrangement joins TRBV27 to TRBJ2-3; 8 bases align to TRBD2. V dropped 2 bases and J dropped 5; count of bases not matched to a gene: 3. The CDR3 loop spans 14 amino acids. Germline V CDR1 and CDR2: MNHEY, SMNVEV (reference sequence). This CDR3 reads CASSLSGSLDTQYF. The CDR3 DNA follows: TGTGCCAGCAGTTTAAGCGGGAGTTTAGATACGCAGTATTTT.

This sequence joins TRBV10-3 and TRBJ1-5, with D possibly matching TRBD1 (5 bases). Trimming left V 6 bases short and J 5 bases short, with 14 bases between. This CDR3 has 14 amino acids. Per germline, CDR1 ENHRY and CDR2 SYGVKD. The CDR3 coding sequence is TGTGCCATCAGCGGACAACGGTGGGATCAGCCCCAGCATTTT. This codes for CAISGQRWDQPQHF.

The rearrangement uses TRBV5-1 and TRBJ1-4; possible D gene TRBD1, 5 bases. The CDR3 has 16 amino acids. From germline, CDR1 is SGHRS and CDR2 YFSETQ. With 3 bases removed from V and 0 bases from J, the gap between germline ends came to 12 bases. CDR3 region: CASSSIGTTTNEKLFF. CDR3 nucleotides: TGCGCCAGCAGCTCAATCGGGACTACAACTAATGAAAAACTGTTTTTT.

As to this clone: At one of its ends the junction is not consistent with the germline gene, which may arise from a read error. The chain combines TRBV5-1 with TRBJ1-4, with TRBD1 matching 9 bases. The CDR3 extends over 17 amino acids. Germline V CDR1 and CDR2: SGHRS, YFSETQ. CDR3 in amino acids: CASSWLVTGGAKEKLFF. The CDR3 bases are TGCGCCAGCAGCTGGCTAGTTACAGGGGGCGCTAAGGAAAAACTGTTTTTT.

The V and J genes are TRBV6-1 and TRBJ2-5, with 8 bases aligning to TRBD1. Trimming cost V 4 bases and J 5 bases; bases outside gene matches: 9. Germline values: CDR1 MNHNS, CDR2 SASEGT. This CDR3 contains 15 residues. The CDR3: CASSVTKDRVETQYF. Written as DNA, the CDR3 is TGTGCCAGCAGTGTGACAAAGGACAGGGTCGAGACCCAGTACTTC.

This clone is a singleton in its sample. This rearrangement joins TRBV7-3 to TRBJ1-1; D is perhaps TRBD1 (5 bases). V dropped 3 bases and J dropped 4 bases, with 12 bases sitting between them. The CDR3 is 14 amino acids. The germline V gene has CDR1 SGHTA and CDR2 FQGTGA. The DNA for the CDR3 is TGTGCCAGCAGCTTTCAGGGAAGAGGCACTGAAGCTTTCTTT. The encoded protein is CASSFQGRGTEAFF. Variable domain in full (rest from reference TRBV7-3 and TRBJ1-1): GAGVSQTPSNKVTEKGKYVELRCDPISGHTALYWYRQSLGQGPEFLIYFQGTGAADDSGLPNDRFFAVRPEGSVSTLKIQRTERGDSAVYLCASSFQGRGTEAFFGQGTRLTVV.

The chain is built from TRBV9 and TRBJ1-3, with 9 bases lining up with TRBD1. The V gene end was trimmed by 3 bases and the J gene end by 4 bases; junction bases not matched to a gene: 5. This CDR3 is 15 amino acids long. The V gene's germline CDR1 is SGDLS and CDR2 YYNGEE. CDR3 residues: CASSATGGSGNTIYF. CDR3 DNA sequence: TGTGCCAGCAGCGCGACAGGGGGATCGGGAAACACCATATATTTT.

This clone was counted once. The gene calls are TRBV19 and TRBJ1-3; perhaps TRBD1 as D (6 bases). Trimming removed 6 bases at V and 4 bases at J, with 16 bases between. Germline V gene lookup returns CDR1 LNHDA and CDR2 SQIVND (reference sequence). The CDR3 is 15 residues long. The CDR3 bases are TGTGCCAGTAGCCCTTTTACAGGGTCCGGAAACACCATATATTTT. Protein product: CASSPFTGSGNTIYF.

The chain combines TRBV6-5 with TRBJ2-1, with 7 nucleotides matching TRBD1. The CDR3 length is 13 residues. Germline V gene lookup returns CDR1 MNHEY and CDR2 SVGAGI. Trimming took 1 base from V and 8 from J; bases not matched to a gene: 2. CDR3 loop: CASSYFTGDEQFF. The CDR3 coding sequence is TGTGCCAGCAGTTACTTTACAGGGGATGAGCAGTTCTTC.

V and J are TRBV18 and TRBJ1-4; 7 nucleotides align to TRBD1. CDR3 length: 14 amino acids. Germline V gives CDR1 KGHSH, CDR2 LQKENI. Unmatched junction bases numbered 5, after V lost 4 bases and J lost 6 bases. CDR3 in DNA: TGTGCCAGCTCACGCGACAGGGAGGATGAAAAACTGTTTTTT. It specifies CASSRDREDEKLFF.

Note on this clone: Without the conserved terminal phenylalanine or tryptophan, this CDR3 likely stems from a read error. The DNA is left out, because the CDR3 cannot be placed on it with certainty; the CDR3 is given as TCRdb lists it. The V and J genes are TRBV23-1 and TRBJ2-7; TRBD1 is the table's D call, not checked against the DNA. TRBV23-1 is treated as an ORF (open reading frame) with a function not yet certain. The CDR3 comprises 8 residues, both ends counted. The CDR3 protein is CASSHPDS.

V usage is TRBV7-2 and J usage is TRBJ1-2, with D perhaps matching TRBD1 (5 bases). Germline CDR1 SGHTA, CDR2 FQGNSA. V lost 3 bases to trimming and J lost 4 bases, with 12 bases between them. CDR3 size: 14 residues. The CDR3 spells CASSLDQGGYGYTF. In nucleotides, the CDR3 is TGTGCCAGCAGCTTGGACCAGGGTGGCTATGGCTACACCTTC.

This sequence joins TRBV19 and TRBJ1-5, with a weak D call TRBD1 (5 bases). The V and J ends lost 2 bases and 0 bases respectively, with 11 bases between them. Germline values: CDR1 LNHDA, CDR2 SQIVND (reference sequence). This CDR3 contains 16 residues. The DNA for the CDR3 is TGTGCCAGTAGTATAACGGACACCCCTAGCAATCAGCCCCAGCATTTT. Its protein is CASSITDTPSNQPQHF.

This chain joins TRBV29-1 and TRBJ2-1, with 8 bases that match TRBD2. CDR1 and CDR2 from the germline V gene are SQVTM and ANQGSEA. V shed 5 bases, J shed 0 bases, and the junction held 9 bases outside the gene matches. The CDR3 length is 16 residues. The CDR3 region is CSVFPSGGSSYNEQFF. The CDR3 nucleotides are TGCAGCGTTTTTCCGTCGGGAGGGAGCTCCTACAATGAGCAGTTCTTC.

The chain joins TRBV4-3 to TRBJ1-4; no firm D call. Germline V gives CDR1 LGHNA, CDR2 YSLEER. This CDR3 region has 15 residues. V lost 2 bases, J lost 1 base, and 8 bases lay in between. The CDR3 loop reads CASSQLGGTNEKLFF. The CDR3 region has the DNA TGCGCCAGCAGCCAACTGGGAGGAACTAATGAAAAACTGTTTTTT.

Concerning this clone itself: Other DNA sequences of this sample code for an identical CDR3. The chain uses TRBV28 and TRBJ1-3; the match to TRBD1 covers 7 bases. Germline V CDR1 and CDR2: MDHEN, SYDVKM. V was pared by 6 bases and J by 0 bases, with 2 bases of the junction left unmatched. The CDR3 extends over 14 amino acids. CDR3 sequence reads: CASSRQGSGNTIYF. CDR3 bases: TGTGCCAGCAGCAGACAGGGCTCTGGAAACACCATATATTTT.